This T cell receptor (beta chain) is from a study of blood T cell repertoires in COVID-19. Looking at the study overall: The United States, Italy and Spain supplied acute and convalescent COVID-19 samples.

The V gene's germline CDR1 is KGHSH and CDR2 LQKENI. With 2 bases removed from V and 4 bases from J, the gap between germline ends came to 20 bases. The CDR3 runs 17 residues. Clones were read by immunoSEQ multiplex PCR, and TCRdb kept only the in-frame ones, dropping some. The sample lists approximately 200,000 clones, about 85% occurring once. Cohort 3 donors were reported recovered after two negative PCRs, clearance, or symptom resolution. The sequence was obtained from a man between 25 and 39 years old who had recovered from COVID-19. The sample was PBMCs or T cells enriched from blood (not recorded which). The genes are TRBV18 and TRBJ1-2; D is unclear. The DNA for the CDR3 is TGTGCCAGCTCACCAGAGTATTCTCGAACAGCCGTCTATGGCTACACCTTC. It is translated as CASSPEYSRTAVYGYTF.